This T cell receptor (beta chain) was identified during a study of CD8 T cells in Susac syndrome. The V and J ends lost 2 bases and 0 bases respectively, with 8 bases between them. This CDR3 spans 15 amino acids. Sequencing of TCR beta was carried out in blood CD8+ and CD4+ T cells. After extraction with the RNeasy kit, roughly 0.5 to 1 ug of the RNA was reverse transcribed using random hexamers. TCRdb re-called the immunoSEQ multiplex PCR reads with MiXCR, one entry per CDR3 protein. The table lists approximately 80,000 distinct CDR3 sequences, roughly 94% of them singletons. The chain is built from TRBV12-3 or TRBV12-4 and TRBJ1-3; unclear D gene. The TCR was taken from a human donor with Susac syndrome. The source material was CD8+ T cells from PBMCs. CDR3 in amino acids: CASSLPMVSGNTIYF. The CDR3 region has the DNA TGTGCCAGCAGTTTACCCATGGTCTCTGGAAACACCATATATTTT.